Below, one T cell receptor beta chain is given with its context. What it recognizes is unknown. The sample is drawn from a study of cytomegalovirus exposure and HLA in healthy donors. Overall study results and limits: In a later analysis, HLA-C alleles had the fewest associated TCRs, DRB1 alleles the most. Rarity held for most TCR sequences, but there were some public TCRs that occurred in many donors. About 87% or about 30% of the time was how often most TCR beta V segments were productive, according to an earlier analysis. Listed as cytomegalovirus-associated were 150 or so TCR beta chains.

Primers for the PCR totalled 60 Vbeta and 13 Jbeta. Assay used: immunoSEQ multiplex PCR; TCRdb lists only in-frame clones, some missing. Of under 250,000 clones detected, around 80% appear once; the ten largest clones hold about 1.7%. This CDR3 is 14 amino acids long. Germline values: CDR1 LNHDA, CDR2 SQIVND (reference sequence). Trimming pared 5 bases from V and 4 bases from J, leaving 14 bases between. This rearrangement joins TRBV19 to TRBJ1-1; D is undetermined. The clonotype originates from a man in his forties or fifties in good health and CMV-seronegative. The source material was PBMCs. CDR3 region: CASSRKREVTEAFF. Here the CDR3 DNA reads TGTGCCAGTAGTCGTAAACGAGAGGTCACTGAAGCTTTCTTT.